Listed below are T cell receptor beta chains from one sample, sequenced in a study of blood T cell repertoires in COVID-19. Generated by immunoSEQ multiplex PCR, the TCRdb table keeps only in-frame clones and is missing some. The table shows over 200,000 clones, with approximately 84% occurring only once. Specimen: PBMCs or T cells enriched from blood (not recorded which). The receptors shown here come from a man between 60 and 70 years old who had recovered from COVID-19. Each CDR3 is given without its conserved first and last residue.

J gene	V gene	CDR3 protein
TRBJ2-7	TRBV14	ASRALGGNEQY
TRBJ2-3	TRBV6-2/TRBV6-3	ASSYSTGGATDTQY
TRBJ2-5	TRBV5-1	ASSLGGGGGETQY
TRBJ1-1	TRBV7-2	ASSLIPWNTEAF
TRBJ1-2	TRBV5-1	ASSLSGNYGYT
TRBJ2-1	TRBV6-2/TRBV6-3	ASSYEASVSYNEQF
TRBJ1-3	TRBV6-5	ASSVGGLSTIY
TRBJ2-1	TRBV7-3	ASSLGVSGTLGYEQF
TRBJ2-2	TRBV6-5	ATLRGTGDTGELF
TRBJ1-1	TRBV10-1	ASSVGPSGIEAF
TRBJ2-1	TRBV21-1	ASSKVENEQF
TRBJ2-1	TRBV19	ASSIGGGVSYNEQF
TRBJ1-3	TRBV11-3	ASSLGTGVTGNTIY
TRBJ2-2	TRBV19	ASSYRANTGELF
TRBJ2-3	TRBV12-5	ASGSQSGDRDTQY
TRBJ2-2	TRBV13	ASSLAGTLGSGELF
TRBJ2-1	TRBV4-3	ASSQEGLAGAYNEQF
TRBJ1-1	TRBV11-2	ASVTGGGTEAF
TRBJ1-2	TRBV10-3	AISETGQGGYT
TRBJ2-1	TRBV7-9	ASSSGQGAGYNEQF
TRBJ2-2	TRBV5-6	ASSSGTGGYTGELF
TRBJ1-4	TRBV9	ASSRTGNEKLF
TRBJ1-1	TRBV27	ASSLSAGFSTEAF
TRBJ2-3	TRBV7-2	ASSGRSGGARDTQY
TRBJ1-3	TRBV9	ASSVDVGGDSGNTIY
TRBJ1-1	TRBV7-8	ASGQSMNTEAF
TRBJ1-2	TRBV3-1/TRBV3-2	ANLQGLGYT